The T cell receptor (beta chain) described here comes from a study of Graves' ophthalmopathy and Graves' hyperthyroidism. In the study overall: Hyperthyroidism is called stable when no ophthalmopathy develops within 18 months of follow-up.

Diagnosis relied on clinical symptoms, serum thyroxine, TRAb, thyroid ultrasound and orbital computed tomography. Overall study findings and caveats: The model achieved approximately 71% sensitivity and about 76% specificity for ophthalmopathy progression. Detection in blood was also observed for most expanded thyroid clonotypes above 0.001 frequency.

For repertoire sequencing, the TCR beta CDR3 regions were amplified from RNA transcripts. In the first round, RT-PCR was carried out with HTBI primers, and a multiplex PCR formed the second round. TCRdb processed the multiplex PCR reads anew with MiXCR; each CDR3 protein has one entry. Of around 1,200,000 distinct CDR3 sequences detected, about 38% appear once; the ten largest clones hold 11%. This clonotype has just one count. The antigen remains undetermined. The sample was peripheral blood or thyroid tissue (not recorded which). This clonotype was obtained from an adult man with Graves' hyperthyroidism.

For the CDR3, the DNA is TGTGCCAGTAGTACCCCTACAAACAACTATGGCTACACCTTC. Translated, it gives CASSTPTNNYGYTF. V and J are TRBV19 and TRBJ1-2; D is unclear. Per germline, CDR1 LNHDA and CDR2 SQIVND (reference sequence). CDR3 size: 14 residues. V dropped 4 bases and J dropped 2 bases, with 11 bases sitting between them.